This T cell receptor (beta chain) was captured in a study of shared clonotypes between healthy human individuals. Whole-study results and caveats: Estimated richness values were generally larger in naive subsets than in memory subsets.

CDR1 LNHDA and CDR2 SQIVND come from the germline V gene (reference sequence). J was trimmed by 8 bases and V by 5 bases; bases with no gene match: 14. The length of the CDR3 is 15 residues. CD4+ cells underwent separation, giving CD45RA+ naive and CD45RA-negative memory subsets. Comments on this clone: Its antigen is still unknown.

Some clones are missing from TCRdb's copy, which holds only in-frame ones; the method was immunoSEQ multiplex PCR. The repertoire holds over 2 million clones, with 85% to 95% as singletons. The sequence came from a young man in good health. Some clones in this sample may be carry-over from other donors' samples. Source material: naive CD4+ T cells from PBMCs. The sample's subset: CD45RA+ positively selected. This rearrangement joins TRBV19 to TRBJ1-1; 7 bases match TRBD1. CDR3 nucleotide sequence: TGTGCCAGTAGTGCGCAGGGGGGCGTTCAAAACGAAGCTTTCTTT. Its translation: CASSAQGGVQNEAFF. The full variable domain, in which reference TRBV19 and TRBJ1-1 provide the parts outside the CDR3, is DGGITQSPKYLFRKEGQNVTLSCEQNLNHDAMYWYRQDPGQGLRLIYYSQIVNDFQKGDIAEGYSVSREKKESFPLTVTSAQKNPTAFYLCASSAQGGVQNEAFFGQGTRLTVV.